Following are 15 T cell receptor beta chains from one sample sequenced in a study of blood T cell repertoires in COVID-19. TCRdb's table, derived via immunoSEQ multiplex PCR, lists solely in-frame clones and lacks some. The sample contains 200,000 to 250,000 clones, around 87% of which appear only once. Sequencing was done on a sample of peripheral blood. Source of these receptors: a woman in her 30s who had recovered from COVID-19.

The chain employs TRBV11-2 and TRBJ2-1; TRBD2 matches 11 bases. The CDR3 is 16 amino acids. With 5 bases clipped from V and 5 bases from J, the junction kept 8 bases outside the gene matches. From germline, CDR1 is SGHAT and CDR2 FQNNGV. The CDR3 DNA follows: TGTGCCAGCAGCCCGCTAGCGGGGGGAATTAACAATGAGCAGTTCTTC. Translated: CASSPLAGGINNEQFF.

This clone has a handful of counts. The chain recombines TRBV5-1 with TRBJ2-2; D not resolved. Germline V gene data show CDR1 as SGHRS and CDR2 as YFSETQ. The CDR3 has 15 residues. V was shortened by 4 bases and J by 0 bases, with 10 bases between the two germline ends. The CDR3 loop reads CASSLTESNTGELFF. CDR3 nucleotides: TGCGCCAGCAGCCTCACAGAGTCGAACACCGGGGAGCTGTTTTTT.

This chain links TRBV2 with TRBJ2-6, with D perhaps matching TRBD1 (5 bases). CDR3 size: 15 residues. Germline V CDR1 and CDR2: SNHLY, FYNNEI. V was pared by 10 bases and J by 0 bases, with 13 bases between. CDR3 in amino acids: CAIIQGPSGANVLTF. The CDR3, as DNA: TGTGCCATCATCCAGGGCCCCTCTGGGGCCAACGTCCTGACTTTC. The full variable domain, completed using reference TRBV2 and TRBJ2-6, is EPEVTQTPSHQVTQMGQEVILRCVPISNHLYFYWYRQILGQKVEFLVSFYNNEISEKSEIFDDQFSVERPDGSNFTLKIRSTKLEDSAMYFCAIIQGPSGANVLTFGAGSRLTVL.

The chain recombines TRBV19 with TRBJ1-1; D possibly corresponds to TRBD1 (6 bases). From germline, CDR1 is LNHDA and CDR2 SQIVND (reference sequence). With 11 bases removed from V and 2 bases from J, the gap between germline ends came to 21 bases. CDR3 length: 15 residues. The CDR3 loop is CASKRSGGGNTEAFF. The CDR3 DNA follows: TGTGCCTCAAAACGGAGTGGGGGGGGCAACACTGAAGCTTTCTTT.

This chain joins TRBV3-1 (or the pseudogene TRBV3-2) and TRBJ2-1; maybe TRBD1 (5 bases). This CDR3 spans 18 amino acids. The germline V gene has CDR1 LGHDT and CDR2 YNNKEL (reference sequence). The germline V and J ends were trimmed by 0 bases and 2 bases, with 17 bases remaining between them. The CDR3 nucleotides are TGTGCCAGCAGCCAAGATTGGTGGGGCTCAGGGACCTACAATGAGCAGTTCTTC. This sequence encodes CASSQDWWGSGTYNEQFF.

This chain's CDR3 is CASTPGGNFDYGYTF. CDR3 DNA: TGTGCCAGTACGCCGGGGGGCAATTTCGACTATGGCTACACCTTC. The genes are TRBV19 and TRBJ1-2; a possible D gene is TRBD1 (6 bases). The length of the CDR3 is 15 residues. CDR1 LNHDA and CDR2 SQIVND come from the germline V gene (reference sequence). V was cut by 7 bases and J by 3 bases, with 18 bases left in between.

The CDR3 spells CASGPVVGGPEAFF. The CDR3 DNA reads as TGTGCTAGTGGTCCGGTGGTCGGGGGTCCTGAAGCTTTCTTT. The chain employs TRBV12-5 and TRBJ1-1, with a possible D match to TRBD1 (5 bases). Germline V CDR1 and CDR2: LGHNT, FRNRAP. V lost 5 bases to trimming and J lost 6 bases, with 16 bases between them. CDR3 length equals 14 residues. Variable domain in full (rest from reference TRBV12-5 and TRBJ1-1): DARVTQTPRHKVTEMGQEVTMRCQPILGHNTVFWYRQTMMQGLELLAYFRNRAPLDDSGMPKDRFSAEMPDATLATLKIQPSEPRDSAVYFCASGPVVGGPEAFFGQGTRLTVV.

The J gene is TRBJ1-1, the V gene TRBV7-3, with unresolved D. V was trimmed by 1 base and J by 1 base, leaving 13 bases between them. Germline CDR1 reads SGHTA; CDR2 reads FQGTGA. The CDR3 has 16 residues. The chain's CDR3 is CASSLRGGLRNTEAFF. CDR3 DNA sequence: TGTGCCAGCAGCTTAAGAGGAGGGCTCAGGAACACTGAAGCTTTCTTT.

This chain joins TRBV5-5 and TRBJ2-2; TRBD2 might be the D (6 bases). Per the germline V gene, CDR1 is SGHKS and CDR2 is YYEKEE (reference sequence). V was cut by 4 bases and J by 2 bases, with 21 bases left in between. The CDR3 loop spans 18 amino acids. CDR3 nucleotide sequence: TGTGCCAGCAGCGGCCGGGACTCCTATATTCTTAACACCGGGGAGCTGTTTTTT. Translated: CASSGRDSYILNTGELFF.

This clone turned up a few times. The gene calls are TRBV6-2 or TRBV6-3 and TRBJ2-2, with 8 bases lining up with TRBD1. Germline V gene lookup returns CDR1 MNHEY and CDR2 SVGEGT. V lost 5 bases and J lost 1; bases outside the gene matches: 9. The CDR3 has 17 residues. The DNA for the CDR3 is TGTGCCAGCAGTAAAACGCGGACAGGGAAGAACACCGGGGAGCTGTTTTTT. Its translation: CASSKTRTGKNTGELFF.

The CDR3 protein is CAISAGTGGPAGELFF. CDR3 sequence (DNA): TGTGCCATCAGTGCGGGGACAGGGGGCCCGGCCGGGGAGCTGTTTTTT. This chain connects TRBV10-3 to TRBJ2-2; 12 bases agree with TRBD1. The germline gives CDR1 ENHRY, CDR2 SYGVKD. This CDR3 is built from 16 residues. With V trimmed by 4 bases and J by 6 bases, 6 bases remained unmatched.

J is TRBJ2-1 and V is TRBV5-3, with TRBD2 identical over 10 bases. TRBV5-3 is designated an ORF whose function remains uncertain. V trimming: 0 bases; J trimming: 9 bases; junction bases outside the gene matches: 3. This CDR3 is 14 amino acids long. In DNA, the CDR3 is TGTGCCAGAAGCTTGGAGCGGGGGGGCCTTGAGCAGTTCTTC. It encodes CARSLERGGLEQFF.

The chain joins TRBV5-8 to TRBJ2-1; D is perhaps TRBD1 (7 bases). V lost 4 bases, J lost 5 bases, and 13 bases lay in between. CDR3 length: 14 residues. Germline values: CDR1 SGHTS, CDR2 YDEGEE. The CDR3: CASSRGDSDNEQFF. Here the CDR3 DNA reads TGTGCCAGCAGCCGCGGGGACAGCGACAATGAGCAGTTCTTC.

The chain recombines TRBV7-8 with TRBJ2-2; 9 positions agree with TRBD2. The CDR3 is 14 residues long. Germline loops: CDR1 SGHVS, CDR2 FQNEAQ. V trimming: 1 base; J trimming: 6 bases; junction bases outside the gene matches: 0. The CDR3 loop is CASSLGGGAGELFF. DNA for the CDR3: TGTGCCAGCAGCTTAGGCGGGGGGGCCGGGGAGCTGTTTTTT.

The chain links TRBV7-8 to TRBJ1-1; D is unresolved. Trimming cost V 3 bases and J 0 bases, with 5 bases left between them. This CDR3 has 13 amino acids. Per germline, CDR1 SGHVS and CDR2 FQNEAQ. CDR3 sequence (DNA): TGTGCCAGCAGCTTTTCCATGAACACTGAAGCTTTCTTT. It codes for CASSFSMNTEAFF.